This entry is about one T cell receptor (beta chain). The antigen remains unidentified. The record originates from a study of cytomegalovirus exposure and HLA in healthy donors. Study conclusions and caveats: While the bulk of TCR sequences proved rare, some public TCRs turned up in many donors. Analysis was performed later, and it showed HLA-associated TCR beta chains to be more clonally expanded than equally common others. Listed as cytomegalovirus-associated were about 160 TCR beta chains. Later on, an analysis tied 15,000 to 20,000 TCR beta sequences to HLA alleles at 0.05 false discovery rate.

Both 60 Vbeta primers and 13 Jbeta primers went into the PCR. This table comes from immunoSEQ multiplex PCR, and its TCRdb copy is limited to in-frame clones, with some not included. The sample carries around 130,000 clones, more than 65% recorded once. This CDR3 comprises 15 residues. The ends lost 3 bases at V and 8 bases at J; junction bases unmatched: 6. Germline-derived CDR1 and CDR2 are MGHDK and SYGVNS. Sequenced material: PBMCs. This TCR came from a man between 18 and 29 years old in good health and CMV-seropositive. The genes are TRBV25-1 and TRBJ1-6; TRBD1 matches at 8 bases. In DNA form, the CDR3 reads TGTGCCAGCAGTGAGAGTCACAGGGGGTATTCACCCCTCCACTTT. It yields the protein CASSESHRGYSPLHF. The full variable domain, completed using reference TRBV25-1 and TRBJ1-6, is EADIYQTPRYLVIGTGKKITLECSQTMGHDKMYWYQQDPGMELHLIHYSYGVNSTEKGDLSSESTVSRIRTEHFPLTLESARPSHTSQYLCASSESHRGYSPLHFGNGTRLTVT.